The source of this TCR beta chain is a study of control samples from healthy donors and cancer patients. Data came from immunoSEQ multiplex PCR; TCRdb stores just in-frame clones and leaves some out. Among 60,000 to 100,000 clones listed, roughly 90% were seen once. The CDR3 totals 15 residues. Unmatched junction bases numbered 6, after V lost 4 bases and J lost 2 bases. Germline V lookup: CDR1 SGDLS, CDR2 YYNGEE. The chain couples TRBV9 to TRBJ2-5; TRBD2 matches at 9 bases. The sample comprised blood. The sequence derives from a man between 45 and 60 years old in good health. The CDR3 sequence: CASSRRGGSQETQYF. The CDR3 region has the DNA TGTGCCAGCAGCCGGCGGGGGGGGTCACAAGAGACCCAGTACTTC.